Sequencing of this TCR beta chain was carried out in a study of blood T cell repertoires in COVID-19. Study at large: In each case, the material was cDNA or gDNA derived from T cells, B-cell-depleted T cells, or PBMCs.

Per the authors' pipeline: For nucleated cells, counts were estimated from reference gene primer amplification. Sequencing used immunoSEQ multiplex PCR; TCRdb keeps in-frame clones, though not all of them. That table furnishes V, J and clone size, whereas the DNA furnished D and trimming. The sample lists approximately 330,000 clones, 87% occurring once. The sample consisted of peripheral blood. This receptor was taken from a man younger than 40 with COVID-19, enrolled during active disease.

The CDR3 DNA sequence: TGTGCCAGCAGCCAAGATAATACGCCCGGCGGTGCTTTCTTT. This encodes CASSQDNTPGGAFF. The chain uses TRBV3-1 (or the pseudogene TRBV3-2) and TRBJ1-1; the D is unclear. Germline values: CDR1 LGHDT, CDR2 YNNKEL (reference sequence). Trimming left V 0 bases short and J 11 bases short, with 16 bases between. CDR3 length equals 14 residues.